The 6 T cell receptor beta chains listed next were all sequenced from one sample in a study of T cell responses to AZD1222 COVID-19 vaccine. This table comes from immunoSEQ multiplex PCR, and its TCRdb copy is limited to in-frame clones, with some not included. This table has some 150,000 clones, about 92% appearing once. The sample was peripheral blood, taken on day 0 of MenACWY control vaccination. The receptors here all came from an adult in good health.

This clone has a single count. The V call is TRBV4-3, the J call TRBJ2-7; maybe TRBD2 (6 bases). Trimming removed 0 bases from V and 0 bases from J, with 21 bases in between. This CDR3 comprises 19 residues. Germline V lookup: CDR1 LGHNA, CDR2 YSLEER. The CDR3 DNA reads TGCGCCAGCAGCCAAGAGGTAAGGTTGCGGGACGGAAGCTCCTACGAGCAGTACTTC. This codes for CASSQEVRLRDGSSYEQYF.

The V and J genes are TRBV28 and TRBJ1-5; the match to TRBD1 covers 7 bases. With V trimmed by 6 bases and J by 0 bases, 17 bases remained unmatched. The CDR3 extends over 19 amino acids. Germline values: CDR1 MDHEN, CDR2 SYDVKM. The CDR3 DNA reads TGTGCCAGCAGGCCGCGACAGGGTGGTTTGACTACTAGCAATCAGCCCCAGCATTTT. Protein sequence: CASRPRQGGLTTSNQPQHF.

In its sample, this clone was seen once. The CDR3 spells CASSLVPGEPLHF. Here the CDR3 DNA reads TGTGCCAGCAGCTTAGTTCCAGGGGAGCCCCTCCACTTT. This rearrangement joins TRBV7-9 to TRBJ1-6; a possible D gene is TRBD1 (6 bases). The V gene lost 1 base and the J gene lost 13 bases, with 11 bases spanning the gap. CDR3 size: 13 residues. The germline V gene has CDR1 SEHNR and CDR2 FQNEAQ (reference sequence).

V gene TRBV5-1 combines with J gene TRBJ2-7, with TRBD1 matching 7 bases. The CDR3 runs to 13 residues. Germline values: CDR1 SGHRS, CDR2 YFSETQ. V trimming: 4 bases; J trimming: 3 bases; junction bases outside the gene matches: 4. This CDR3 reads CASSLGQFYEQYF. The CDR3 DNA follows: TGCGCCAGCAGCCTGGGACAGTTCTACGAGCAGTACTTC.

This chain connects TRBV7-6 to TRBJ1-1, with TRBD1 as a possible D gene (5 bases). The CDR3 is 15 residues long. The V end was cut by 0 bases, the J end by 4 bases, with 12 bases between. Germline loops: CDR1 SGHVS, CDR2 FNYEAQ. The CDR3 spells CASSLAPGGTTEAFF. In nucleotides, the CDR3 is TGTGCCAGCAGCTTAGCGCCGGGAGGGACCACTGAAGCTTTCTTT. Supplemented by reference TRBV7-6 and TRBJ1-1, the full variable domain reads GAGVSQSPRYKVTKRGQDVALRCDPISGHVSLYWYRQALGQGPEFLTYFNYEAQQDKSGLPNDRFSAERPEGSISTLTIQRTEQRDSAMYRCASSLAPGGTTEAFFGQGTRLTVV.

The V gene is TRBV7-9, the J gene TRBJ2-2; the D is unclear. Germline V gives CDR1 SEHNR, CDR2 FQNEAQ (reference sequence). The V end was cut by 6 bases, the J end by 1 base, with 18 bases between. CDR3 length: 17 amino acids. CDR3 in DNA: TGTGCCAGCAGGTTGGTGCTGTCCCACCTGAACACCGGGGAGCTGTTTTTT. Translated: CASRLVLSHLNTGELFF.